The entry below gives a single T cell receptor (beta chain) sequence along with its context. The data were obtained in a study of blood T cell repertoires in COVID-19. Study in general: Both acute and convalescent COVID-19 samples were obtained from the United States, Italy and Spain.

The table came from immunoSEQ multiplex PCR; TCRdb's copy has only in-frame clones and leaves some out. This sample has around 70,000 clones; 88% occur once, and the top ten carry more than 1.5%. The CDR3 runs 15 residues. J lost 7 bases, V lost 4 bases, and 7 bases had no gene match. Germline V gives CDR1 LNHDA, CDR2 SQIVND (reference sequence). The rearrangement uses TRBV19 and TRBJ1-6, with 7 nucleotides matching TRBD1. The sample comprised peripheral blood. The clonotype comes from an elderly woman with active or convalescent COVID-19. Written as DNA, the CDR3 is TGTGCCAGTAGTACCCGGGACAGTCTCAATTCACCCCTCCACTTT. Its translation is CASSTRDSLNSPLHF.